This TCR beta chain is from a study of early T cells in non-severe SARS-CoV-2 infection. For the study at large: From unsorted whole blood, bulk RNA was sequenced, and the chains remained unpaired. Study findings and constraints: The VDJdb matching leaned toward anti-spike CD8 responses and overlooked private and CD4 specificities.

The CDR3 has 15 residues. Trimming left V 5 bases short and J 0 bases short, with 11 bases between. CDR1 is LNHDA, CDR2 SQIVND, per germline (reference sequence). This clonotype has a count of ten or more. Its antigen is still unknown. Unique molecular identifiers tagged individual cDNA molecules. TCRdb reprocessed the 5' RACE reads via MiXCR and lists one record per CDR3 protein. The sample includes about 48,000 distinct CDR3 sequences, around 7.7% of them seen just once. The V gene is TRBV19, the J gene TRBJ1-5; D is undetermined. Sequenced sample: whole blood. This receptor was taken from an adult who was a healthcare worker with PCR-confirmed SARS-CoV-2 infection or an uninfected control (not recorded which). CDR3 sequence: CASSPPSYSNQPQHF. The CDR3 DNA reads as TGTGCCAGTAGTCCCCCCTCCTATAGCAATCAGCCCCAGCATTTT.